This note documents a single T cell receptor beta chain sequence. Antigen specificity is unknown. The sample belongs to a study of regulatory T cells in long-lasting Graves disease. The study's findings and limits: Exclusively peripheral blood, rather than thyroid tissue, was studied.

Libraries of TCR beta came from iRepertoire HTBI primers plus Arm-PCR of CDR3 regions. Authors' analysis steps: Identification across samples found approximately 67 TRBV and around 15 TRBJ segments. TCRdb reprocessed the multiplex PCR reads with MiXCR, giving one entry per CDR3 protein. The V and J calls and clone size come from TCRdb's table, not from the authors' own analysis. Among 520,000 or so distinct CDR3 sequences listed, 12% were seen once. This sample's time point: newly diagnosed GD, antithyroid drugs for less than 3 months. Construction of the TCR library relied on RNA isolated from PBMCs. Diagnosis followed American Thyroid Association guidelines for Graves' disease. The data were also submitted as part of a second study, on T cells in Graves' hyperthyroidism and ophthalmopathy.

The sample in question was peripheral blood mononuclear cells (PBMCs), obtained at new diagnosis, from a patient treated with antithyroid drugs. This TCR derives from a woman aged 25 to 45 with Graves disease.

Here the CDR3 DNA reads TGTGCCAGCAGCTTAAGGGCGTTATATGAACGGGACAGGGTCTACGAGCAGTACTTC. Its protein is CASSLRALYERDRVYEQYF. The chain is built from TRBV7-2 and TRBJ2-7, with TRBD1 matching over 9 bases. CDR1 SGHTA and CDR2 FQGNSA come from the germline V gene. The CDR3 runs 19 residues. V shed 2 bases and J 3 bases; nucleotides not matched to a gene: 17.